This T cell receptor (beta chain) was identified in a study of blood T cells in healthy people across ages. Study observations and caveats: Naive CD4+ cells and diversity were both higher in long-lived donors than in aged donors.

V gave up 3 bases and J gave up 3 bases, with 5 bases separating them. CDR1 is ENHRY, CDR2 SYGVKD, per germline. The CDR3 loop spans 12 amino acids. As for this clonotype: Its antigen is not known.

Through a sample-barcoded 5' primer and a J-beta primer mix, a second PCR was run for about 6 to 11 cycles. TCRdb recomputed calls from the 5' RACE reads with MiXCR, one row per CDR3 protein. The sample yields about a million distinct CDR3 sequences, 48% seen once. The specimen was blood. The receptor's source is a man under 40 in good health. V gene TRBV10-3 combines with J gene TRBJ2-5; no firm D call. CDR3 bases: TGTGCCATCAGTGACATGGAAGAGACCCAGTACTTC. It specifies CAISDMEETQYF.